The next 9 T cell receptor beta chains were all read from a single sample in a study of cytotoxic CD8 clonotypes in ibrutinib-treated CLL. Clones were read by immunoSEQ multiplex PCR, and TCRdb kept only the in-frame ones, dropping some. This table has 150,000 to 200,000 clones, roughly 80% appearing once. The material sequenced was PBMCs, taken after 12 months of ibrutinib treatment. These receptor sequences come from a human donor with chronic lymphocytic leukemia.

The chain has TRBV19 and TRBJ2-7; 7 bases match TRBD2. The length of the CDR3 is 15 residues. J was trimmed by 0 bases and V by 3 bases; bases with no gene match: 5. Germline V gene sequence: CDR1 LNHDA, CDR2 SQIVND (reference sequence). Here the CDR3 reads CASSISVAGSYEQYF. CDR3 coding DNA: TGTGCCAGTAGTATTTCAGTAGCGGGCTCCTACGAGCAGTACTTC.

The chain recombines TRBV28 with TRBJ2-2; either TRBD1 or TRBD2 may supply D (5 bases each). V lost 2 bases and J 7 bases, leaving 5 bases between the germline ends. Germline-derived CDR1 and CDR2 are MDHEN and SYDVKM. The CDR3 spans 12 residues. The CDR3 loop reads CASSLGGGELFF. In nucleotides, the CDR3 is TGTGCCAGCAGTTTAGGGGGCGGGGAGCTGTTTTTT.

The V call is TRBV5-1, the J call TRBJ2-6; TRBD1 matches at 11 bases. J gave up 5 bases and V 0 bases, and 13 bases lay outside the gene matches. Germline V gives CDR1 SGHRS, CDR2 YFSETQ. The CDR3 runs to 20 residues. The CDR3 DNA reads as TGCGCCAGCAGCTTGGTTCCCCAGGGACAGGGGGGATTTTGGGCCAACGTCCTGACTTTC. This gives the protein CASSLVPQGQGGFWANVLTF.

Written as DNA, the CDR3 is TGTGCCAGCAGACTGGGACAGAGCTCCTACGAGCAGTACTTC. Amino acid sequence: CASRLGQSSYEQYF. The chain is built from TRBV27 and TRBJ2-7; 7 bases are a match to TRBD1. V gave up 6 bases and J gave up 0 bases; unmatched junction bases: 5. Per germline, CDR1 MNHEY and CDR2 SMNVEV (reference sequence). The CDR3 loop spans 14 amino acids.

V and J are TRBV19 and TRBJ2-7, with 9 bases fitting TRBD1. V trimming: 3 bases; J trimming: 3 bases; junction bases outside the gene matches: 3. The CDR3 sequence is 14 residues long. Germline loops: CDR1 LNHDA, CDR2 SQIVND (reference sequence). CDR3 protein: CASSIPGQGYEQYF. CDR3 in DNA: TGTGCCAGTAGTATCCCGGGACAGGGCTACGAGCAGTACTTC.

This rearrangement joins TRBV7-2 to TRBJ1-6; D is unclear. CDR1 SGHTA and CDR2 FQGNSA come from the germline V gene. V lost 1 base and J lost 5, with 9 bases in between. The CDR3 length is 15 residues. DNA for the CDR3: TGTGCCAGCAGCTTAGATCCTTCTAATAATTCACCCCTCCACTTT. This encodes CASSLDPSNNSPLHF.

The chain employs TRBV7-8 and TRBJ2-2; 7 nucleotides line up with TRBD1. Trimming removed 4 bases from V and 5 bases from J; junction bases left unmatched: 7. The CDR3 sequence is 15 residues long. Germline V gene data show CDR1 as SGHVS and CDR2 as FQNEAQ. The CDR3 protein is CASSSTGALTGELFF. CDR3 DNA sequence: TGTGCCAGCAGCTCAACAGGGGCCCTAACCGGGGAGCTGTTTTTT.

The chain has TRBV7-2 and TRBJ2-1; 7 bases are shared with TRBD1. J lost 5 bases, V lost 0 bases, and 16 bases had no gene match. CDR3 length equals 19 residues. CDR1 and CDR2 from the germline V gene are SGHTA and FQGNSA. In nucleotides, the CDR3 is TGTGCCAGCAGCTTAGCGCCTGCCTCGCCGGGACAGCTCAACAATGAGCAGTTCTTC. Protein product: CASSLAPASPGQLNNEQFF.

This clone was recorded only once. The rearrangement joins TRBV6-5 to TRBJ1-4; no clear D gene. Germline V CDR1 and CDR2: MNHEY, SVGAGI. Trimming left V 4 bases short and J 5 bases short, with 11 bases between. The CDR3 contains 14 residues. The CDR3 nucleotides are TGTGCCAGCAGTTCCGGACGACTAAATGAAAAACTGTTTTTT. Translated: CASSSGRLNEKLFF.